This T cell receptor (beta chain) was identified during a study of blood T cell repertoires in COVID-19 (dated by TCRdb to 2019 to 2021). About the full investigation: Collaborator samples came from the United States, Italy and Spain and covered acute and convalescent phases of COVID-19. The material from the prospective study consisted of cDNA or gDNA derived from T cells, B-cell-depleted T cells, or PBMCs. Deeply sampled blood TCRbeta repertoires from subjects exposed to, actively infected with, or recovered from COVID-19 were included in the dataset. The repertoires were released in a freely available public database intended as a resource for research on the immune response to SARS-CoV-2. Samples were obtained from the ongoing ImmuneRACE study (first 160 participants) and from about 1,300 subjects provided by 6 global collaborators. Nearly every sample came with metadata listing a de-identified subject ID, COVID-19 status, age in years and sex. Where available, HLA class I and class II types were obtained from metadata supplied by the sample provider rather than from assay-based typing. Here is what the overall study found, with its caveats: The quantity of clinical and demographic metadata differed by source and by participant and was supplied without curation.

The CDR3 has 15 amino acids, counting the end cysteine and phenylalanine. The entry retains the CDR3 DNA only, 45 bases that are in frame from base 1. CDR1 and CDR2, looked up from the germline V gene (reference sequence), are LGHDT and YNNKEL. The V end loses 5 bases and the J end loses 2 bases, and a stretch of 13 bases separates them. This clone was recorded only once. Its antigen is currently not known. Base-call qualities are not available, and no considerably larger clone is one nucleotide away. TCRbeta CDR3 regions were amplified from genomic DNA using the immunoSEQ Assay, a bias-controlled multiplex PCR. Processing in the source paper ran as follows. Within the assay, amplification of reference gene primers was used to estimate how many nucleated cells each sample contained. To quantify the absolute abundance of each unique TCRbeta CDR3 rearrangement, sequence reads were collapsed and filtered. For each sample, productive Simpson clonality was calculated as the square root of Simpson's diversity index across productive rearrangements. TCRdb re-hosts the immuneACCESS table, in-frame sequences only. Its copies lack some clones; in the studies checked, an unresolved V gene accounts for under half of them, and the cause for the rest is not known. V and J calls plus clone size are reproduced from that table; the DNA served to infer D and trimming. This sample is represented by 50,000 to 75,000 clones; 75% to 95% of them were singletons. The top ten hold 6.5% to 9.5% of the sample.

Each collaborating institution followed its own protocols to collect whole blood in K2EDTA tubes. Collaborator samples were shipped for TCRbeta analysis as frozen whole blood, isolated PBMCs, or DNA extracted from either sample type. The V and J segments used are TRBV3-1 (or the pseudogene TRBV3-2) and TRBJ1-3; TRBD1 is a weak D gene call, 5 bases matching. The sequence was collected from a human donor in a cohort sampled during active COVID-19. Input material: peripheral blood. The DNA is as follows: TGTGCCAGCAGCTTCAGGGCCTTAACTGGAAACACCATATATTTT. Its protein product is CASSFRALTGNTIYF.